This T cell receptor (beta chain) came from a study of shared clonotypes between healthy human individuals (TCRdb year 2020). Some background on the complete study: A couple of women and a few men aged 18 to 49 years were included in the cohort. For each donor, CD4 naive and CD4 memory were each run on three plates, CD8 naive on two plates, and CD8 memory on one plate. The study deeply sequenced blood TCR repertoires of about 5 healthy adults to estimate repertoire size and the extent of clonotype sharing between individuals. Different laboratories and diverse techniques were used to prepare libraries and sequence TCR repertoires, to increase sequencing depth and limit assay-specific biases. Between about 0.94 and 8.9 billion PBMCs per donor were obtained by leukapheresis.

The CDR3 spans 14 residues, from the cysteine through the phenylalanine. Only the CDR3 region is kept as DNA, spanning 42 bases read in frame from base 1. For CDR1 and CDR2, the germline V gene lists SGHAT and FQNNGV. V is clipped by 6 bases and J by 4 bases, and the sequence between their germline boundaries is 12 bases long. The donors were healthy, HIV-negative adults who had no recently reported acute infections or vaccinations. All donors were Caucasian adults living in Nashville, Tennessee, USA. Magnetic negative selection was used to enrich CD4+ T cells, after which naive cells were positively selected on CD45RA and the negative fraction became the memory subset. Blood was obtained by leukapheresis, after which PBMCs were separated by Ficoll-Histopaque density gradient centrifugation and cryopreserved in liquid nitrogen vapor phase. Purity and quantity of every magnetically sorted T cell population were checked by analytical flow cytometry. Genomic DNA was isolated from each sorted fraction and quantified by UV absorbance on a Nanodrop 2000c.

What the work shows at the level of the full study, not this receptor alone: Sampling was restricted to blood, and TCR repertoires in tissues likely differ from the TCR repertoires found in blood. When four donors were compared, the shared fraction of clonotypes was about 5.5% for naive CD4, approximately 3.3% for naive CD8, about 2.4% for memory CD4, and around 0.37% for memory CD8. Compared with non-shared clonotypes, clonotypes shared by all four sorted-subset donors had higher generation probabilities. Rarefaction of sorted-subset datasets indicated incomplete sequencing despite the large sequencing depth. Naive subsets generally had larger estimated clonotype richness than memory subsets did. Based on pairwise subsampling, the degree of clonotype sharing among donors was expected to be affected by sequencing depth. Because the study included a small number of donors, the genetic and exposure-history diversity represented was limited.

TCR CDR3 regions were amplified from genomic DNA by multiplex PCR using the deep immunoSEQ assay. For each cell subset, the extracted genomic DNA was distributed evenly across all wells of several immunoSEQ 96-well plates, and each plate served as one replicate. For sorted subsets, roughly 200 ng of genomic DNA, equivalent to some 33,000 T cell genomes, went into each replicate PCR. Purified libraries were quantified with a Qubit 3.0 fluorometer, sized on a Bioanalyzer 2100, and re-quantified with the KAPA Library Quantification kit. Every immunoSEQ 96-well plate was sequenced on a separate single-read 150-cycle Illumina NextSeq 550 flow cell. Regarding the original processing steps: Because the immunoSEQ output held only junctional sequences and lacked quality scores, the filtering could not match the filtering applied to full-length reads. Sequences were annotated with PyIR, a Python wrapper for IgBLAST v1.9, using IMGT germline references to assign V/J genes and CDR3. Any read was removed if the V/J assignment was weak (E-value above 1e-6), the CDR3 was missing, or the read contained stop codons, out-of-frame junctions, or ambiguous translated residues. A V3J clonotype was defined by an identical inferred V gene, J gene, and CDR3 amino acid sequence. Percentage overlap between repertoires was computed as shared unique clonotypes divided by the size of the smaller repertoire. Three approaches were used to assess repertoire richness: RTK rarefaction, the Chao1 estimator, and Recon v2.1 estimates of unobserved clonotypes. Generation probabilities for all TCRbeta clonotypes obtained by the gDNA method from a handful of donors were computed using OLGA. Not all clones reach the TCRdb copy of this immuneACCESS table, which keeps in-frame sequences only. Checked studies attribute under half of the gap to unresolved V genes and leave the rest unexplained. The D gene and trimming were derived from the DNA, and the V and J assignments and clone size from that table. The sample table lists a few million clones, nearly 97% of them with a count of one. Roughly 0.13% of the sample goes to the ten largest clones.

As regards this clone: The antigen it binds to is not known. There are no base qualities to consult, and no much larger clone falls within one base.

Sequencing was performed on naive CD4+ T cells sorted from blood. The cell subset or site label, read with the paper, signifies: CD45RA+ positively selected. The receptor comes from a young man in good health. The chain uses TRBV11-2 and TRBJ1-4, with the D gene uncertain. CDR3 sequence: CASRGFFDNEKLFF. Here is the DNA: TGTGCCAGCAGAGGGTTTTTTGATAATGAAAAACTGTTTTTT. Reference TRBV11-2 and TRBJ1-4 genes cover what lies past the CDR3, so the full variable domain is EAGVAQSPRYKIIEKRQSVAFWCNPISGHATLYWYQQILGQGPKLLIQFQNNGVVDDSQLPKDRFSAERLKGVDSTLKIQPAKLEDSAVYLCASRGFFDNEKLFFGSGTQLSVL.